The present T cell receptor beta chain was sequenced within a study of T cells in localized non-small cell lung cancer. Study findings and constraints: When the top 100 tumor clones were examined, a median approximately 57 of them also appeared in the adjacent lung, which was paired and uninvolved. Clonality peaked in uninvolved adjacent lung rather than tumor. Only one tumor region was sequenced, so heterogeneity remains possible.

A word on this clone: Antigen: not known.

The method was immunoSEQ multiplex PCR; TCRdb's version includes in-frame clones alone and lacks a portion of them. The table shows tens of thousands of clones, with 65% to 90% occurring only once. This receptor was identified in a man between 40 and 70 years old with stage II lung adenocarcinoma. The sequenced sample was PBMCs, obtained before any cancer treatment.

CDR3 region: CASSFPLAGGNEQFF. As DNA, the CDR3 is TGTGCCAGTAGTTTCCCACTAGCGGGAGGCAATGAGCAGTTCTTC. The V call is TRBV19, the J call TRBJ2-1; 12 nucleotides match TRBD2. V dropped 5 bases and J dropped 6; count of bases not matched to a gene: 5. The germline V gene has CDR1 LNHDA and CDR2 SQIVND (reference sequence). The CDR3 runs 15 residues.